This is a list of T cell receptor beta chains from one sample in a study of blood T cell repertoires in COVID-19. Only in-frame clones appear in the TCRdb table, and some are missing; sequencing was by immunoSEQ multiplex PCR. The table shows about 230,000 clones, with about 83% occurring only once. Sample: peripheral blood. These receptors were obtained from a woman between 45 and 65 years old with acute or convalescent COVID-19. CDR3s include the opening cysteine and the closing phenylalanine or tryptophan. D genes are given only for firm matches. Clone size, where shown, is once, few, many, or a class for clones that have expanded.

v_gene	d_gene	abundance	j_gene	CDR3nt	CDR3aa
TRBV18	TRBD2	.	TRBJ2-1	TGTGCCAGCTCCCCGGCCACTATGTTAGCGGGAGTCGGTGAGCAGTTCTTC	CASSPATMLAGVGEQFF
TRBV10-3	TRBD1	.	TRBJ2-2	TGTGCCATCAGTGAGGCCGGGACAGCCAACACCGGGGAGCTGTTTTTT	CAISEAGTANTGELFF
TRBV6-1	.	.	TRBJ2-1	TGTGCCAGCAGTGAAGCGCTGGGGCAGGGAACCAATGAGCAGTTCTTC	CASSEALGQGTNEQFF
TRBV6-5	TRBD2	.	TRBJ2-2	TGTGCCAGCAGTTACGCGGGGGTCACCGGGGAGCTGTTTTTT	CASSYAGVTGELFF
TRBV7-6	.	few	TRBJ2-2	TGTGCCAGCAGCTTAGTCGTTCGGAACACCGGGGAGCTGTTTTTT	CASSLVVRNTGELFF
TRBV28	.	.	TRBJ2-6	TGTGCCAGCAGTCCCCCCTACAGCTCTGGGGCCAACGTCCTGACTTTC	CASSPPYSSGANVLTF
TRBV6-2/TRBV6-3	.	.	TRBJ2-7	TGTGCCAGCAGTCCGCTACAGCTACAGGGCCCCGAGCAGTACTTC	CASSPLQLQGPEQYF
TRBV29-1	.	.	TRBJ2-1	TGCAGCGTTGCCCAGGGGAACACCTACAATGAGCAGTTCTTC	CSVAQGNTYNEQFF
TRBV12-3/TRBV12-4	TRBD1	.	TRBJ1-1	TGTGCCAGCACTCCGGGACAGAGGACTGAAGCTTTCTTT	CASTPGQRTEAFF
TRBV18	.	few	TRBJ2-2	TGTGCCAGCTCACCAACCCCGACAGGTCCGAACACCGGGGAGCTGTTTTTT	CASSPTPTGPNTGELFF
TRBV7-9	.	.	TRBJ2-1	TGTGCCAGCAGTTTCGGACTTCGAGACAATGAGCAGTTCTTC	CASSFGLRDNEQFF
TRBV5-1	.	.	TRBJ2-2	TGCGCCAGCAGCTTCTACAGCCTTGGCGGGGAGCTGTTTTTT	CASSFYSLGGELFF
TRBV28	.	once	TRBJ2-7	TGTGCCAGCAGTTTGGCAGGGGAGGGGGGCGAGCAGTACTTC	CASSLAGEGGEQYF
TRBV2	.	.	TRBJ1-3	TGTGCCAGCAATCTTGGAAACACCATATATTTT	CASNLGNTIYF
TRBV19	TRBD1	.	TRBJ1-2	TGTGCCAGTAGTATCGGGACAGAGCTGGGTGGCTACACCTTC	CASSIGTELGGYTF
TRBV3-1/TRBV3-2	TRBD1	.	TRBJ2-5	TGTGCCAGCAGCCACCGGGGACAGTCGGGGGAGACCCAGTACTTC	CASSHRGQSGETQYF
TRBV10-3	TRBD1	.	TRBJ1-2	TGTGCGTCTTGGCGGGACAGGGGTTATTTTAACTATGGCTACACCTTC	CASWRDRGYFNYGYTF
TRBV7-2	.	.	TRBJ2-3	TGTGCCAGCAGCTTGGGTGCCCGAAGGGGGACAGATACGCAGTATTTT	CASSLGARRGTDTQYF
TRBV29-1	TRBD1	.	TRBJ2-1	TGCAGCGTTGACCGGGACAGCAATGAGCAGTTCTTC	CSVDRDSNEQFF
TRBV18	TRBD2	.	TRBJ2-5	TGTGCCAGCTCACACAGCGGGGGGTTAAGAGAGACCCAGTACTTC	CASSHSGGLRETQYF
TRBV28	.	.	TRBJ1-5	TGTGCCAGCAGACTGCCGGGTAGCAATCAGCCCCAGCATTTT	CASRLPGSNQPQHF
TRBV1	.	.	TRBJ1-2	TGCACCAGCAGCCAATTCCGGGGGGCAGGGATCGGCTACACCTTC	CTSSQFRGAGIGYTF
TRBV28	TRBD2	.	TRBJ2-3	TGTGCCAGCAGTTCCATTAGCGGGAGAGGTACAGATACGCAGTATTTT	CASSSISGRGTDTQYF
TRBV6-5	.	.	TRBJ1-2	TGTGCCAGCAGAGGGACGGACGGGACTTATGGCTACACCTTC	CASRGTDGTYGYTF
TRBV5-4	.	.	TRBJ1-2	TGTGCCAGCAGCGCTCAGGGTTACGGCTACACCTTC	CASSAQGYGYTF
TRBV4-2	.	.	TRBJ1-1	TGTGCCAGCAGCCAAGATATCGGGGGGCCTGAAGCTTTCTTT	CASSQDIGGPEAFF
TRBV5-1	.	.	TRBJ1-2	TGCGCCAGCAGAATCACCGGACAGACCCTCAGTGGCTACACCTTC	CASRITGQTLSGYTF
TRBV5-4	TRBD1	.	TRBJ1-2	TGTGCCAGCAGGCCACCGGGACAGTATTCTGGTGGCTACACCTTC	CASRPPGQYSGGYTF
TRBV28	TRBD1	.	TRBJ1-6	TGTGCCAGCACCGACCCGGGACAGTATAATTCACCCCTCCACTTT	CASTDPGQYNSPLHF
TRBV6-5	.	few	TRBJ2-7	TGTGCCAGCAAGGACAGCCTTTACGAGCAGTACTTC	CASKDSLYEQYF
TRBV6-5	.	.	TRBJ2-1	TGTGCCAGCAGCCTCGTCGGCGCAGGCTACAATGAGCAGTTCTTC	CASSLVGAGYNEQFF
TRBV5-5	.	.	TRBJ1-5	TGTGCCAGCAGCCCCGAGGGCAGAGCTTTTCGGAATCAGCCCCAGCATTTT	CASSPEGRAFRNQPQHF
TRBV19	TRBD1	.	TRBJ2-7	TGTGCCAGTAGTCTTCGACAGGGGGGCTACGAGCAGTACTTC	CASSLRQGGYEQYF